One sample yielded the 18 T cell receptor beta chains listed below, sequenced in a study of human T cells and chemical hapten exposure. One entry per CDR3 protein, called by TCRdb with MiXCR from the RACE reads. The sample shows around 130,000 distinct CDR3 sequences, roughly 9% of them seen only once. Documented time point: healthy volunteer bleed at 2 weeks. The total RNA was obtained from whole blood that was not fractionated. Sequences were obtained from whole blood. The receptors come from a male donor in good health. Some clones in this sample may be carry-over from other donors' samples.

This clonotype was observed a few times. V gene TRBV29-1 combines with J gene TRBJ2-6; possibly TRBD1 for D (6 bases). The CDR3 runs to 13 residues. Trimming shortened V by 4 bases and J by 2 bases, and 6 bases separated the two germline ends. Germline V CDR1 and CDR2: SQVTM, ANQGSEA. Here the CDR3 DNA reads TGCAGCGTTGCAGGGGCTGGGGCCAACGTCCTGACTTTC. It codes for CSVAGAGANVLTF.

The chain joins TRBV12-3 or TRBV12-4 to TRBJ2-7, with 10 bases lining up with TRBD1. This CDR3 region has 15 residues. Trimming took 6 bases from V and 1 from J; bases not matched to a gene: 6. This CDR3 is CASSSRQGASYEQYF. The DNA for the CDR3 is TGTGCCAGCAGCTCCCGACAGGGGGCTTCCTACGAGCAGTACTTC.

The CDR3 bases are TGCAGCGTTGAGTCCAGGGTGGAGACAGATGTACGAGGGCAGTACTTC. It yields the protein CSVESRVETDVRGQYF. The chain recombines TRBV29-1 with TRBJ2-7; weak D call: TRBD1 (5 bases). CDR1 SQVTM and CDR2 ANQGSEA come from the germline V gene. This CDR3 has 16 residues. Trimming cost V 3 bases and J 9 bases, with 27 bases left between them.

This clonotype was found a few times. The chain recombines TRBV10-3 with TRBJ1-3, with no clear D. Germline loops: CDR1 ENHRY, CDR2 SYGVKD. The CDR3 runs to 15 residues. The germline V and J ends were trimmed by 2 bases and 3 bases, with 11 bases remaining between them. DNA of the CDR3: TGTGCCATCAGTGAGGCGGCCGCCGGTGGAAACACCATATATTTT. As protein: CAISEAAAGGNTIYF.

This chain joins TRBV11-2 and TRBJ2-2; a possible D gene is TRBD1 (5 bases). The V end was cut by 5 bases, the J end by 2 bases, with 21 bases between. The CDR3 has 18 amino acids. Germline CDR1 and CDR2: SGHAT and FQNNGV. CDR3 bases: TGTGCCAGCAGCCCCGGGCATTGGGGCGAGGTAAACACCGGGGAGCTGTTTTTT. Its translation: CASSPGHWGEVNTGELFF.

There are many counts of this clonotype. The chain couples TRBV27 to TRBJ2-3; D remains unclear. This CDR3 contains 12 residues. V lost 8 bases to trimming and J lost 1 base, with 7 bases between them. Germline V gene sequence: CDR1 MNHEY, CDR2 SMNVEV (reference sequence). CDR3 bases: TGTGCCAGCTGTCGGGGCACAGATACGCAGTATTTT. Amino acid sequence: CASCRGTDTQYF.

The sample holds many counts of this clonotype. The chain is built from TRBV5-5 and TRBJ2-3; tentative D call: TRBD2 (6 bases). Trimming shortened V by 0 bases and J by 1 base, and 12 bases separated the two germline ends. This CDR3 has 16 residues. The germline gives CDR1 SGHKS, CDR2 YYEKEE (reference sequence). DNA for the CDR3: TGTGCCAGCAGCTTGGGCGGGGTTTTGGGCACAGATACGCAGTATTTT. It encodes CASSLGGVLGTDTQYF.

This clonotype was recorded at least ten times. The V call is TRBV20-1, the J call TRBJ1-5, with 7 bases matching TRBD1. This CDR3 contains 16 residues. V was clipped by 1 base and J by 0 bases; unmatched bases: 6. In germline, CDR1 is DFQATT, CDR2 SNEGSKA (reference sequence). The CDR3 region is CSARGFYRGSNQPQHF. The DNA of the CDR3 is TGCAGTGCTAGAGGTTTTTACAGGGGTAGCAATCAGCCCCAGCATTTT.

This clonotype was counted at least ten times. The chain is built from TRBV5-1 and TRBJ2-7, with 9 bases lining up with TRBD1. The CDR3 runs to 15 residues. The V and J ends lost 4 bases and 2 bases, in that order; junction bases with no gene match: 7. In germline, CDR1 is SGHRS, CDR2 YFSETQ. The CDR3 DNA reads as TGCGCCAGCAGCAAGGGGACAGGGAAAACCTACGAGCAGTACTTC. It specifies CASSKGTGKTYEQYF.

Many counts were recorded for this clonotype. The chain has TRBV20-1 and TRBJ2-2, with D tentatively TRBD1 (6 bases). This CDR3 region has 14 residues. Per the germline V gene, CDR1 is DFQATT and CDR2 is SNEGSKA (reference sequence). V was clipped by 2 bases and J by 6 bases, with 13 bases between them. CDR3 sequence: CSARSKGDAGELFF. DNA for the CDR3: TGCAGTGCTAGATCAAAGGGGGACGCCGGGGAGCTGTTTTTT.

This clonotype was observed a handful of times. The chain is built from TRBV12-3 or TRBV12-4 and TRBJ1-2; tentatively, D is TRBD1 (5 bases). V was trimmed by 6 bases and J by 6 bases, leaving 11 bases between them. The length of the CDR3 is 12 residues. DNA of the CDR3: TGTGCCAGCAGGGGGGGGACCGATGGCTACACCTTC. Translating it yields CASRGGTDGYTF.

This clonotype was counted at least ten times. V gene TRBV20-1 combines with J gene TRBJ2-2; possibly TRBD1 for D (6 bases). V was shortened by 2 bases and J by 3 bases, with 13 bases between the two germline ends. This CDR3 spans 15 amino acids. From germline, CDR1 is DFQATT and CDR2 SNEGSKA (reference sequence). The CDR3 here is CSARRAGDHTGELFF. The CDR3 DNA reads TGCAGTGCTAGAAGGGCAGGGGATCACACCGGGGAGCTGTTTTTT.

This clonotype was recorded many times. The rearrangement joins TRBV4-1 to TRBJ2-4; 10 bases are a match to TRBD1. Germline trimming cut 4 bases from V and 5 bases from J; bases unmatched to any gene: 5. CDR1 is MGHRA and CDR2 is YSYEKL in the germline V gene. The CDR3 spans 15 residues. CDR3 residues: CASSLDRGLQNIQYF. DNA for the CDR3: TGCGCCAGCAGCCTCGACAGGGGGCTCCAAAACATTCAGTACTTC.

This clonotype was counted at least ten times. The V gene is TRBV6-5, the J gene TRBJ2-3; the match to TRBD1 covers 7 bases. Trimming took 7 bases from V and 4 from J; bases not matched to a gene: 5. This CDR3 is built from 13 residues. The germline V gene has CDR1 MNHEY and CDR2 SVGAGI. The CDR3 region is CASKLTGSDTQYF. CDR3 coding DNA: TGTGCCAGCAAACTGACAGGGTCAGATACGCAGTATTTT.

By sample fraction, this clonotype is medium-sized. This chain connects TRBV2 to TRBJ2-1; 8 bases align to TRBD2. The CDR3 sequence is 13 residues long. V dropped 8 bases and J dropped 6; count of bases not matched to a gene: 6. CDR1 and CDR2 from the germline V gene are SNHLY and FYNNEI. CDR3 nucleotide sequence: TGTGCCAGCGTCCAGCGGGAGACCAATGAGCAGTTCTTC. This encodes CASVQRETNEQFF. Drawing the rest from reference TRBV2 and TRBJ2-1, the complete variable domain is EPEVTQTPSHQVTQMGQEVILRCVPISNHLYFYWYRQILGQKVEFLVSFYNNEISEKSEIFDDQFSVERPDGSNFTLKIRSTKLEDSAMYFCASVQRETNEQFFGPGTRLTVL.

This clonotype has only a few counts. This CDR3 reads CASSLTSGRYEQYF. Written as DNA, the CDR3 is TGTGCCAGCAGCTTAACTAGCGGGAGGTACGAGCAGTACTTC. The rearrangement links TRBV7-9 to TRBJ2-7, with 12 nucleotides matching TRBD2. Losses at the gene ends were 2 bases for V and 4 bases for J; bases not matched to a gene: 0. CDR1 and CDR2 from the germline V gene are SEHNR and FQNEAQ (reference sequence). CDR3 length equals 14 residues.

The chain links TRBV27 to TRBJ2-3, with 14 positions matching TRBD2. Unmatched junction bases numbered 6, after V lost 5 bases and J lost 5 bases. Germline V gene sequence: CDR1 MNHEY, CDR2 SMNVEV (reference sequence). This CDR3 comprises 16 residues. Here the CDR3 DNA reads TGTGCCAGCAGTGGAGGGACTAGCGGGAGTCAAGATACGCAGTATTTT. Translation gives CASSGGTSGSQDTQYF.

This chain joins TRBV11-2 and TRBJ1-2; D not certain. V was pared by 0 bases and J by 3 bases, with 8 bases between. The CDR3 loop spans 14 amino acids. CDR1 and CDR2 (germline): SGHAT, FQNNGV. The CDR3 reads CASSLEAGYYGYTF. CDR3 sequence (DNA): TGTGCCAGCAGCTTAGAGGCGGGATACTATGGCTACACCTTC.